The entry below describes one T cell receptor beta chain. Its matching antigen is unknown. This CDR3 has 14 residues. The V gene lost 1 base and the J gene lost 1 base, with 7 bases spanning the gap. Germline V gives CDR1 MNHNS, CDR2 SASEGT. These data come from a study of PD-1 blockade in classical Hodgkin lymphoma. Findings and limits, study-wide: Prior to therapy, complete responders displayed diversity much like that of newly diagnosed patients.

Stated time point: cycle 4 day 1 (C4D1), after 5 to 7 weeks of nivolumab. Every patient relapsed after autologous stem cell transplantation, and brentuximab vedotin exposure varied. The table came from immunoSEQ multiplex PCR; TCRdb's copy has only in-frame clones and leaves some out. Of tens of thousands of clones listed, about 80% are singletons. The rearrangement uses TRBV6-1 and TRBJ1-1; weak D call: TRBD1 (6 bases). The input for sequencing was peripheral blood mononuclear cells (PBMCs), taken before the fourth cycle of nivolumab. This sequence originates from a human donor with classical Hodgkin lymphoma. The chain's CDR3 is CASSEGTENTEAFF. The DNA for the CDR3 is TGTGCCAGCAGTGAAGGGACAGAGAACACTGAAGCTTTCTTT.